Below, 25 T cell receptor beta chains from the same sample are listed, as sequenced in a study of blood T cell repertoires in COVID-19. Sequencing used immunoSEQ multiplex PCR; TCRdb keeps in-frame clones, though not all of them. In the table there are under 300,000 clones, about four fifths of which are singletons. The sample taken for sequencing was peripheral blood. All receptors derive from a man aged 30-40 years who had recovered from COVID-19.

The chain joins TRBV23-1 to TRBJ1-5; 9 bases map to TRBD1. TRBV23-1 is annotated as an ORF whose role is uncertain. The ends lost 2 bases at V and 4 bases at J; junction bases unmatched: 9. This CDR3 spans 17 amino acids. DNA for the CDR3: TGCGCCAGCAGTCAACTGGACGGGACAGGGAGGAATCAGCCCCAGCATTTT. It is translated as CASSQLDGTGRNQPQHF.

The chain is built from TRBV6-1 and TRBJ2-7; D remains unclear. The germline V gene encodes CDR1 MNHNS and CDR2 SASEGT. CDR3 length: 12 residues. Trimming stripped 2 bases from V and 2 bases from J, with 4 bases between. The CDR3 DNA follows: TGTGCCAGCAGTGAATCCACCTACGAGCAGTACGTC. Translated, it gives CASSESTYEQYV.

The V and J genes are TRBV5-4 and TRBJ2-7; D remains unclear. Trimming cost V 1 base and J 6 bases, with 11 bases left between them. The CDR3 contains 13 residues. The V gene's germline CDR1 is SGHNT and CDR2 YYREEE (reference sequence). This chain's CDR3 is CASSLPGVSEQYV. The CDR3 DNA sequence: TGTGCCAGCAGCTTGCCTGGTGTTAGCGAGCAGTACGTC.

The rearrangement links TRBV12-3 or TRBV12-4 to TRBJ1-6; D is undetermined. V was pared by 5 bases and J by 11 bases, with 13 bases between. The CDR3 is made up of 13 amino acids. CDR3 loop: CASSAGRAPPLHF. The CDR3 nucleotides are TGTGCCAGCAGTGCCGGTCGAGCGCCACCCCTCCACTTT.

This clone was counted only a few times. This chain connects TRBV28 to TRBJ1-5, with 7 bases matching TRBD1. J lost 7 bases, V lost 6 bases, and 9 bases had no gene match. Per the germline V gene, CDR1 is MDHEN and CDR2 is SYDVKM. This CDR3 region has 14 residues. This CDR3 reads CASSQGGTGQPQHF. The CDR3 nucleotides are TGTGCCAGCAGCCAAGGGGGCACCGGGCAGCCCCAGCATTTT. Variable domain in full (rest from reference TRBV28 and TRBJ1-5): DVKVTQSSRYLVKRTGEKVFLECVQDMDHENMFWYRQDPGLGLRLIYFSYDVKMKEKGDIPEGYSVSREKKERFSLILESASTNQTSMYLCASSQGGTGQPQHFGDGTRLSIL.

The rearrangement links TRBV19 to TRBJ2-3; maybe TRBD2 (7 bases). Germline V gene lookup returns CDR1 LNHDA and CDR2 SQIVND (reference sequence). V shed 6 bases and J shed 5 bases, with 18 bases lying between them. The CDR3 has 15 amino acids. CDR3 DNA: TGTGCCAGTAGCCCATTCGGGGGGCAGGGAGATACGCAGTATTTT. It yields the protein CASSPFGGQGDTQYF. Full variable domain (missing parts from reference TRBV19 and TRBJ2-3): DGGITQSPKYLFRKEGQNVTLSCEQNLNHDAMYWYRQDPGQGLRLIYYSQIVNDFQKGDIAEGYSVSREKKESFPLTVTSAQKNPTAFYLCASSPFGGQGDTQYFGPGTRLTVL.

A single count supports this clone. The rearrangement links TRBV27 to TRBJ2-7, with TRBD1 identical over 9 bases. Germline assignment: CDR1 MNHEY and CDR2 SMNVEV (reference sequence). The length of the CDR3 is 18 residues. V lost 5 bases to trimming and J lost 4 bases; unmatched junction nucleotides: 18. CDR3 region: CASSGDPRQGETPYEQYF. Here the CDR3 DNA reads TGTGCCAGCAGTGGGGACCCGAGACAGGGGGAAACTCCTTACGAGCAGTACTTC.

V usage is TRBV6-5 and J usage is TRBJ2-2, with 8 bases that match TRBD1. The CDR3 totals 14 residues. V was pared by 6 bases and J by 4 bases, with 4 bases of the junction left unmatched. CDR1 and CDR2 from the germline V gene are MNHEY and SVGAGI. The CDR3 here is CASRTGGPTGELFF. The CDR3 coding sequence is TGTGCCAGCAGAACAGGGGGGCCCACCGGGGAGCTGTTTTTT.

This clone was recorded a few times. The chain employs TRBV5-1 and TRBJ1-5; TRBD1 agrees at 7 bases. Germline CDR1 SGHRS, CDR2 YFSETQ. The CDR3 covers 15 residues. The ends lost 4 bases at V and 2 bases at J; junction bases unmatched: 6. The chain's CDR3 is CASSASGQGNQPQHF. CDR3 bases: TGCGCCAGCAGCGCGTCCGGACAGGGCAATCAGCCCCAGCATTTT. Together with reference TRBV5-1 and TRBJ1-5, the CDR3 gives the full variable domain: KAGVTQTPRYLIKTRGQQVTLSCSPISGHRSVSWYQQTPGQGLQFLFEYFSETQRNKGNFPGRFSGRQFSNSRSEMNVSTLELGDSALYLCASSASGQGNQPQHFGDGTRLSIL.

The chain has TRBV7-4 and TRBJ1-2; 7 bases match TRBD1. The CDR3 extends over 16 amino acids. Unmatched junction bases numbered 10, after V lost 1 base and J lost 5 bases. The V gene's germline CDR1 is SGHVT and CDR2 SQSDAQ. The DNA for the CDR3 is TGTGCCAGCAGCTTAGTCGGACAGGCCCGAAGATATGGCTACACCTTC. This encodes CASSLVGQARRYGYTF.

J is TRBJ2-2 and V is TRBV3-1 (or the pseudogene TRBV3-2); 10 nucleotides line up with TRBD2. The germline CDR1 and CDR2 sequences are LGHDT and YNNKEL (reference sequence). CDR3 length: 14 amino acids. V lost 5 bases and J lost 7; bases outside the gene matches: 4. The CDR3 loop is CASSKRGGLGELFF. In DNA form, the CDR3 reads TGTGCCAGCAGCAAGCGGGGGGGCCTCGGGGAGCTGTTTTTT.

The chain joins TRBV5-4 to TRBJ1-2, with a weak D call TRBD1 (6 bases). This CDR3 spans 13 amino acids. Looked up from germline, CDR1 is SGHNT and CDR2 is YYREEE (reference sequence). Deletions cut 4 bases from V and 7 bases from J, with 14 bases between. The CDR3 sequence: CASSTQGFGGYTF. CDR3 in DNA: TGTGCCAGCAGCACCCAGGGGTTTGGTGGCTACACCTTC. Complete variable domain (other parts from reference TRBV5-4 and TRBJ1-2): ETGVTQSPTHLIKTRGQQVTLRCSSQSGHNTVSWYQQALGQGPQFIFQYYREEENGRGNFPPRFSGLQFPNYSSELNVNALELDDSALYLCASSTQGFGGYTFGSGTRLTVV.

The rearrangement joins TRBV7-2 to TRBJ2-1, with TRBD2 identical over 10 bases. Looked up from germline, CDR1 is SGHTA and CDR2 is FQGNSA. The CDR3 runs 18 residues. After removal of 5 bases from V and 6 bases from J, the junction contained 16 bases not matched to a gene. CDR3 sequence: CASSPRGSSGGLSNEQFF. The CDR3 nucleotides are TGTGCCAGCAGCCCAAGGGGCTCTAGCGGGGGATTGTCCAATGAGCAGTTCTTC.

This clone was detected many times. This chain uses TRBV7-9 with TRBJ2-1; TRBD1 matches 11 bases. This CDR3 is built from 17 residues. CDR1 is SEHNR, CDR2 FQNEAQ, per germline (reference sequence). The V gene end was trimmed by 3 bases and the J gene end by 14 bases; junction bases not matched to a gene: 18. The CDR3 protein is CASSFPGQGATAGGKFF. DNA of the CDR3: TGTGCCAGCAGCTTCCCCGGACAGGGGGCAACGGCGGGGGGGAAGTTCTTC.

The rearrangement links TRBV6-4 to TRBJ1-1; D remains ambiguous. Per germline, CDR1 MRHNA and CDR2 SNTAGT. The CDR3 loop spans 14 amino acids. Trimming stripped 3 bases from V and 4 bases from J, with 12 bases between. The CDR3 DNA follows: TGTGCCAGCAGTGAAGGAGCGTCAAGCACTGAAGCTTTCTTT. This encodes CASSEGASSTEAFF.

This chain links TRBV21-1 with TRBJ2-7; the table's D call, TRBD1, has no DNA check behind it. TRBV21-1 is a pseudogene segment. The CDR3 contains 23 residues. CDR3 coding DNA: TGTGCCAGCAGCAAAGCCAGAGAGAGTAAAAAGTCTAACGACAAAAAGAAGACCTACGAGCAGTACGTC. Translating it yields CASSKARESKKSNDKKKTYEQYV.

The chain links TRBV6-5 to TRBJ1-2; perhaps TRBD1 as D (6 bases). CDR3 size: 14 residues. Germline V lookup: CDR1 MNHEY, CDR2 SVGAGI. The CDR3 nucleotides read TGTGCTACAACCGGGATACAATTTGGGGGCGGCTACACCTTC. Amino acid sequence: CATTGIQFGGGYTF.

This chain links TRBV10-3 with TRBJ1-1, with TRBD1 identical over 9 bases. The V and J ends lost 7 bases and 6 bases, in that order; junction bases with no gene match: 6. The CDR3 spans 13 residues. CDR1 and CDR2 (germline): ENHRY, SYGVKD. The CDR3 region has the DNA TGTGCCATCACCCCGACAGGGGGGGCTGAAGCTTTCTTT. Protein: CAITPTGGAEAFF.

The chain carries TRBV4-1 and TRBJ2-7, with TRBD1 as a possible D gene (6 bases). Trimming took off 1 base at V and 2 bases at J, with 9 bases between the two ends. The CDR3 consists of 14 residues. The germline V gene encodes CDR1 MGHRA and CDR2 YSYEKL. The CDR3 DNA reads as TGCGCCAGCAGCCAAGGAAGGGGGACCTACGAGCAGTACTTC. Its translation: CASSQGRGTYEQYF.

This sequence joins TRBV2 and TRBJ1-5, with 7 bases matching TRBD1. The CDR3 length is 14 residues. V shed 4 bases and J 6 bases; nucleotides not matched to a gene: 6. Germline V CDR1 and CDR2: SNHLY, FYNNEI. CDR3 residues: CASSVGTAGQPQHF. The DNA of the CDR3 is TGTGCCAGCAGTGTCGGGACAGCTGGTCAGCCCCAGCATTTT.

At least ten counts were recorded for this clone. This sequence joins TRBV27 and TRBJ1-2; D possibly corresponds to TRBD1 (5 bases). The CDR3 consists of 15 residues. Trimming removed 2 bases from V and 8 bases from J, with 18 bases in between. Germline V gene lookup returns CDR1 MNHEY and CDR2 SMNVEV (reference sequence). CDR3 amino acids: CASSLGGASTGGYTF. The CDR3 DNA is TGTGCCAGCAGTTTAGGAGGGGCCTCAACGGGAGGCTACACCTTC.

J is TRBJ1-6 and V is TRBV9; 7 bases agree with TRBD1. Germline V gene lookup returns CDR1 SGDLS and CDR2 YYNGEE. CDR3 length: 18 amino acids. Trimming removed 3 bases from V and 3 bases from J; junction bases left unmatched: 12. DNA of the CDR3: TGTGCCAGCAGCGACCACAGCCCGTGGGACAGCTATAATTCACCCCTCCACTTT. The encoded protein is CASSDHSPWDSYNSPLHF.

The chain recombines TRBV15 with TRBJ1-5; D remains ambiguous. Germline V gives CDR1 LNHNV, CDR2 YYDKDF (reference sequence). Trimming removed 1 base at V and 14 bases at J, with 24 bases between. The CDR3 is 16 amino acids. The CDR3 DNA reads TGTGCCACCAGCAGAGTTGCGGGGTTTGGCCCTAGCGTCAAGCATTTT. This translates into CATSRVAGFGPSVKHF.

The chain couples TRBV19 to TRBJ1-2; TRBD1 aligns across 9 bases. Trimming at V came to 4 bases and at J to 8 bases, leaving 8 bases not matched to a gene. This CDR3 is built from 14 residues. CDR1 is LNHDA and CDR2 is SQIVND in the germline V gene (reference sequence). Here the CDR3 DNA reads TGTGCCAGTAGTACTACAGGGGGCCTCGCAGGCTACACCTTC. Translated: CASSTTGGLAGYTF.

This clone was observed at least ten times. This chain connects TRBV5-6 to TRBJ2-7, with D unclear. The germline V gene has CDR1 SGHDT and CDR2 YYEEEE. The CDR3 runs 13 residues. The V gene lost 2 bases and the J gene lost 4 bases, with 10 bases spanning the gap. The CDR3 loop reads CASSLKPGYEQYV. In DNA form, the CDR3 reads TGTGCCAGCAGCTTAAAACCAGGTTACGAGCAGTACGTC.